This T cell receptor beta chain came from a study of blood T cell repertoires in COVID-19. Turning to the study itself: Acute and convalescent COVID-19 specimens originated in the United States, Italy and Spain.

Germline-derived CDR1 and CDR2 are SGHAT and FQNNGV. CDR3 length equals 14 residues. With 3 bases removed from V and 4 bases from J, the gap between germline ends came to 12 bases. The authors' processing: Reference gene primers were amplified, and this amplification served to estimate nucleated cell counts. This table comes from immunoSEQ multiplex PCR, and its TCRdb copy is limited to in-frame clones, with some not included. From that table come the V and J calls and clone size; the DNA was used to work out D and trimming. Of about 120,000 clones in the sample, roughly 90% were seen once. The genes are TRBV11-2 and TRBJ1-2, with D possibly matching TRBD1 (5 bases). Specimen: peripheral blood. The receptor comes from an older woman with COVID-19, enrolled during active disease. The DNA for the CDR3 is TGTGCCAGCAGCTTCAGGGCAGGTAGCTATGGCTACACCTTC. It specifies CASSFRAGSYGYTF.